These 5 T cell receptor beta chains share one sample of origin, sequenced in a study of Ad26.COV2.S vaccination and SARS-CoV-2 variants. As to treatment: around 19 received Ad26.COV2.S at low or high dose, single or two shots; 5 received placebo; per-sample allocation not given. Collection of the samples took place on day 63 after the first injection of vaccine or placebo. Clones were read by immunoSEQ multiplex PCR, and TCRdb kept only the in-frame ones, dropping some. Among approximately 280,000 clones listed, roughly 86% were seen once. The sample was peripheral blood, taken in a trial of Ad26.COV2.S vaccine versus placebo. The receptors here all came from a person between 18 and 65 years old who received the Ad26.COV2.S COVID-19 vaccine or a placebo.

The V gene is TRBV6-5, the J gene TRBJ2-1; 9 nucleotides agree with TRBD2. V was pared by 7 bases and J by 7 bases, with 11 bases of the junction left unmatched. Germline V gene sequence: CDR1 MNHEY, CDR2 SVGAGI. This CDR3 has 15 residues. CDR3 sequence reads: CASIISGRTSNEQFF. CDR3 sequence (DNA): TGTGCCAGCATTATTAGCGGGAGAACGAGTAATGAGCAGTTCTTC.

The rearrangement links TRBV5-4 to TRBJ2-2, with D hard to call. Deletions cut 0 bases from V and 8 bases from J, with 14 bases between. The germline gives CDR1 SGHNT, CDR2 YYREEE (reference sequence). The CDR3 has 15 residues. The CDR3 sequence: CASSLGHPRAGELFF. The CDR3 region has the DNA TGTGCCAGCAGCTTGGGTCATCCTCGCGCTGGGGAGCTGTTTTTT.

In its sample, this clone was seen once. The chain joins TRBV6-2 or TRBV6-3 to TRBJ2-5, with 9 bases matching TRBD2. Germline V gene data show CDR1 as MNHEY and CDR2 as SVGEGT. This CDR3 is 17 amino acids long. Trimming at V came to 0 bases and at J to 4 bases, leaving 9 bases not matched to a gene. CDR3 amino acids: CASSYSTSGSLRETQYF. CDR3 coding DNA: TGTGCCAGCAGTTACTCTACTAGCGGGTCCCTCAGAGAGACCCAGTACTTC.

This clone was recorded a few times. The rearrangement links TRBV5-1 to TRBJ1-1, with D possibly TRBD1 on 5 matching bases. The CDR3 has 16 amino acids. Germline CDR1 SGHRS, CDR2 YFSETQ. With 0 bases removed from V and 1 base from J, the gap between germline ends came to 13 bases. CDR3 in DNA: TGCGCCAGCAGCTTGGAACAGGCCCATGCGAACACTGAAGCTTTCTTT. The encoded protein is CASSLEQAHANTEAFF.

This chain connects TRBV20-1 to TRBJ2-3, with 7 bases matching TRBD2. CDR1 and CDR2 (germline): DFQATT, SNEGSKA (reference sequence). The CDR3 runs 14 residues. The trim removed 3 bases at V and 1 base at J, leaving 4 bases unmatched. The CDR3, as DNA: TGCAGTGCTAGTCTGGCGGGGGGCACAGATACGCAGTATTTT. Protein product: CSASLAGGTDTQYF.